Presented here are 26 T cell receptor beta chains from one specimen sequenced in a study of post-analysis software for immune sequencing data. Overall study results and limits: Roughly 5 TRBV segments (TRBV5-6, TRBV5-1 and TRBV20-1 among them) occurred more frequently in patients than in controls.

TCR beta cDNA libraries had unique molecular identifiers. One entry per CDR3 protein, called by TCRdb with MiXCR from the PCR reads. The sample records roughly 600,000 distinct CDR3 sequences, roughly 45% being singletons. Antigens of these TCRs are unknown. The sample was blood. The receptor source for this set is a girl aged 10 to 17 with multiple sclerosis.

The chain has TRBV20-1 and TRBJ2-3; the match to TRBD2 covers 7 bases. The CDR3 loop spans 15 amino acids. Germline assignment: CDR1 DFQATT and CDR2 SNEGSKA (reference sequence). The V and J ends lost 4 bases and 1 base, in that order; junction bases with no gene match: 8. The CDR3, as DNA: TGCAGTGCTACCCCAAGACTAGCCCGCACAGATACGCAGTATTTT. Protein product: CSATPRLARTDTQYF.

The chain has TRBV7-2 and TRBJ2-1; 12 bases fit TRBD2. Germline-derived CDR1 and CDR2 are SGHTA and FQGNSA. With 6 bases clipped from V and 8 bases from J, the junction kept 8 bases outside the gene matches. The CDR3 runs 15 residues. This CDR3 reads CASSLTSGSFHEQFF. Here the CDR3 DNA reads TGTGCCAGCAGTTTGACTAGCGGGAGCTTTCATGAGCAGTTCTTC.

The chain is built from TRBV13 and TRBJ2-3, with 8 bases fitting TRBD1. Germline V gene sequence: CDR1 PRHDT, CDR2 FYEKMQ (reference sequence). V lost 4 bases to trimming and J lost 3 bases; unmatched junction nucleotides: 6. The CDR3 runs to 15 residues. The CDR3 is CASSSPGQGTDTQYF. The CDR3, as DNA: TGTGCCAGCAGCTCCCCCGGACAGGGAACAGATACGCAGTATTTT.

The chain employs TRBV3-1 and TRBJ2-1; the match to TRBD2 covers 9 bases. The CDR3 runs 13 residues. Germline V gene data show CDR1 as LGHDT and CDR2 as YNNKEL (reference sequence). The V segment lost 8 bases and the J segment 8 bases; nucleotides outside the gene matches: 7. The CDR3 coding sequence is TGTGCCAGCCGCGGGAGGGGTATCGATGAGCAGTTCTTC. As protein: CASRGRGIDEQFF.

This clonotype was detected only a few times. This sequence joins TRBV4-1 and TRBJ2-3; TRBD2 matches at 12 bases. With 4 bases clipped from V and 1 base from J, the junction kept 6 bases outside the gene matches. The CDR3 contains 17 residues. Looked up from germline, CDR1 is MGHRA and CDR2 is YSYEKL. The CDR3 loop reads CASSRPRLAGGTDTQYF. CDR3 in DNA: TGCGCCAGCAGCCGACCCCGACTAGCGGGGGGCACAGATACGCAGTATTTT.

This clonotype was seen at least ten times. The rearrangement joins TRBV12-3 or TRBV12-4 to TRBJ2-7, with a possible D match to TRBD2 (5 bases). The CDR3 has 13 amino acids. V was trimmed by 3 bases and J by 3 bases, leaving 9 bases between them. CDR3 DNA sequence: TGTGCCAGCAGTTTGTCCAGCGGCTACGAGCAGTACTTC. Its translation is CASSLSSGYEQYF.

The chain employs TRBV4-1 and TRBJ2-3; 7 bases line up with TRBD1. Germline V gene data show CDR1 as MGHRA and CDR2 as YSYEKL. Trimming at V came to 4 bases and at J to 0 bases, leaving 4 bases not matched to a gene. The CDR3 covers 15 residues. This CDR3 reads CASSPWTGSTDTQYF. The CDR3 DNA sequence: TGCGCCAGCAGCCCCTGGACAGGCAGCACAGATACGCAGTATTTT.

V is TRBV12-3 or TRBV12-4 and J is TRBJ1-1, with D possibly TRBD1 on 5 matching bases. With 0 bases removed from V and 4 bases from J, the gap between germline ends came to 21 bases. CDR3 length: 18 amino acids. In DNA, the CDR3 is TGTGCCAGCAGTTTAGCGATCGGATTTTTAGGGGAGGGCACTGAAGCTTTCTTT. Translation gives CASSLAIGFLGEGTEAFF.

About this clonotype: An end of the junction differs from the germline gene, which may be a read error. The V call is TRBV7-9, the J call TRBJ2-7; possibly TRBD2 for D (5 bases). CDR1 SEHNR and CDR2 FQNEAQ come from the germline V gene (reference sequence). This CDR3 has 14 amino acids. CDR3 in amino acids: CAGSFGLSSYEQYF. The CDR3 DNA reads TGTGCCGGCAGCTTCGGACTCAGCTCCTACGAGCAGTACTTC.

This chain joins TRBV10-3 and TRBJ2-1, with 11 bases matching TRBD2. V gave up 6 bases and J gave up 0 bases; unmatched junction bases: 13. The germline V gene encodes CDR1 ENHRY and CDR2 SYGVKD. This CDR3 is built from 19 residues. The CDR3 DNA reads TGTGCCATCAGGCCGGGACTAGCGGCCCGTCCTAGCTCCTACAATGAGCAGTTCTTC. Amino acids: CAIRPGLAARPSSYNEQFF.

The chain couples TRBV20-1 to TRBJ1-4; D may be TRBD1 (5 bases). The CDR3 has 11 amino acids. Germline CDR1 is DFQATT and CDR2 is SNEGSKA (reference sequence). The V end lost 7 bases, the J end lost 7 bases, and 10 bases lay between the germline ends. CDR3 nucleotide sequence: TGCAGTGGCTTCGGGGGTGAAAAACTGTTTTTT. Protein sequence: CSGFGGEKLFF.

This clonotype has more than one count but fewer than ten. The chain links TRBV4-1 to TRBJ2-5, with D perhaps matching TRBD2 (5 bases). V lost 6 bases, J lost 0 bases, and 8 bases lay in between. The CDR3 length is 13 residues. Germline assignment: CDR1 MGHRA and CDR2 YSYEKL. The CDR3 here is CASRAVYQETQYF. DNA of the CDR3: TGCGCCAGCAGAGCGGTATACCAAGAGACCCAGTACTTC.

CDR3 in DNA: TGTGCCAGCAGCTCCCTTACGGGAGGGCCGTTAGATACGCAGTATTTT. The encoded protein is CASSSLTGGPLDTQYF. J is TRBJ2-3 and V is TRBV7-8; 8 nucleotides match TRBD2. Germline V gene data show CDR1 as SGHVS and CDR2 as FQNEAQ. This CDR3 is built from 16 residues. With V trimmed by 4 bases and J by 5 bases, 11 bases remained unmatched. Combining the CDR3 with reference TRBV7-8 and TRBJ2-3 gives the whole variable domain GAGVSQSPRYKVAKRGQDVALRCDPISGHVSLFWYQQALGQGPEFLTYFQNEAQLDKSGLPSDRFFAERPEGSVSTLKIQRTQQEDSAVYLCASSSLTGGPLDTQYFGPGTRLTVL.

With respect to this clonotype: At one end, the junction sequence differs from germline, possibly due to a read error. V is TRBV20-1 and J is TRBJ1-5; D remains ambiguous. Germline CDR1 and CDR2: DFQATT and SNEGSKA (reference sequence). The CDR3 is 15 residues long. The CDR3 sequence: CSTRDPKGSNQPQHF. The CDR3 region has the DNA TGCAGTACTAGAGATCCAAAAGGCAGCAATCAGCCCCAGCATTTT.

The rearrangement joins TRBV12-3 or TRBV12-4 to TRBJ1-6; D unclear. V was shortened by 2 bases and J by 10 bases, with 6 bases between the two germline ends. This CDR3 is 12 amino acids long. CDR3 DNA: TGTGCCAGCAGTTTAAGGGAATCACCCCTCCACTTT. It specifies CASSLRESPLHF.

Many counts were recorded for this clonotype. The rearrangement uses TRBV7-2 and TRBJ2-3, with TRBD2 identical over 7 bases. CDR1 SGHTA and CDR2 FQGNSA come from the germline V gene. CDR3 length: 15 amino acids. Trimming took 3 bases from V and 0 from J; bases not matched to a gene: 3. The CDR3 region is CASSLGLLSTDTQYF. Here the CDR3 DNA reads TGTGCCAGCAGCTTGGGACTACTGAGCACAGATACGCAGTATTTT. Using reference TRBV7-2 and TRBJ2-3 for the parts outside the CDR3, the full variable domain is GAGVSQSPSNKVTEKGKDVELRCDPISGHTALYWYRQSLGQGLEFLIYFQGNSAPDKSGLPSDRFSAERTGGSVSTLTIQRTQQEDSAVYLCASSLGLLSTDTQYFGPGTRLTVL.

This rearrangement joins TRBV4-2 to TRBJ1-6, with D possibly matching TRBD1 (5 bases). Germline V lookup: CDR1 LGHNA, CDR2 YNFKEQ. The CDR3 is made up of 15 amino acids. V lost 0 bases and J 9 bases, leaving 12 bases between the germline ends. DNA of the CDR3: TGTGCCAGCAGCCAAGATTTCGGGGGTGGTTCACCCCTCCACTTT. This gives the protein CASSQDFGGGSPLHF.

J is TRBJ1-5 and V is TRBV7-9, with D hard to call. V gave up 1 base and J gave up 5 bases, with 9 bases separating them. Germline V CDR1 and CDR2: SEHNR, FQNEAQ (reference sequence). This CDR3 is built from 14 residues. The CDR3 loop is CASSLDGFHQPQHF. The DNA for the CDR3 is TGTGCCAGCAGCTTAGATGGGTTTCATCAGCCCCAGCATTTT. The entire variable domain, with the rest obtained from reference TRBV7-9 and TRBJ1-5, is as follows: DTGVSQNPRHKITKRGQNVTFRCDPISEHNRLYWYRQTLGQGPEFLTYFQNEAQLEKSRLLSDRFSAERPKGSFSTLEIQRTEQGDSAMYLCASSLDGFHQPQHFGDGTRLSIL.

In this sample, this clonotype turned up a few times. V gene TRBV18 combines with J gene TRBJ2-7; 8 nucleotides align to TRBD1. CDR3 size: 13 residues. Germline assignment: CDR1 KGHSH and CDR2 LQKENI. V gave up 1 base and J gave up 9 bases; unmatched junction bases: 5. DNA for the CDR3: TGTGCCAGCTCACCACGACAGGGGTTGGGGCAGTACTTC. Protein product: CASSPRQGLGQYF.

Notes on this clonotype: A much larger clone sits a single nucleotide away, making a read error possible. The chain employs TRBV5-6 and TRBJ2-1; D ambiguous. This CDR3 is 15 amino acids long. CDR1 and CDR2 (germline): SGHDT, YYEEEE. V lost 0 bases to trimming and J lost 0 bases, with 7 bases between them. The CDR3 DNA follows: TGTGCCAGCAGCTTGGCCTGGAGCTCCTACAATGAGCAGTTCTTC. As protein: CASSLAWSSYNEQFF.

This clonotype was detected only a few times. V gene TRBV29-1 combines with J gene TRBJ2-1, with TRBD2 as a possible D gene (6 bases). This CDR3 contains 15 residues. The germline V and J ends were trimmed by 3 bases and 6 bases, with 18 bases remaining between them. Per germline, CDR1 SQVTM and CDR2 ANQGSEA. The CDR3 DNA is TGCAGCGTTGAGGGTTGGTGGGGGGTAAGCAATGAGCAGTTCTTC. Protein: CSVEGWWGVSNEQFF.

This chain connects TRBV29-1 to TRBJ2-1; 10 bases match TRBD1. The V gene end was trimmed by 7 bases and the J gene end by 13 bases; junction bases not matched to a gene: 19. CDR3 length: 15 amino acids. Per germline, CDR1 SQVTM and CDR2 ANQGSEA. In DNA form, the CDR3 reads TGCAGCGCCCATAGCGGACAGGGGGAATTGGGCGTCCAGTTCTTC. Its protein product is CSAHSGQGELGVQFF.

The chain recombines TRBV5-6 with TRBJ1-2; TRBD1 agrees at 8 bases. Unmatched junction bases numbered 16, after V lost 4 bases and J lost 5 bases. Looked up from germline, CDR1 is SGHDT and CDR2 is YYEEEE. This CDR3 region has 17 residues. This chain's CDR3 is CASSPVPRTGGGYGYTF. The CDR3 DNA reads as TGTGCCAGCAGCCCGGTCCCCCGCACAGGGGGAGGGTATGGCTACACCTTC.

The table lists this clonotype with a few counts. In nucleotides, the CDR3 is TGTGCCAGCCAACCGGAGAGGGGGAATTCACCCCTCCACTTT. This codes for CASQPERGNSPLHF. The genes are TRBV6-5 and TRBJ1-6; tentatively, D is TRBD1 (6 bases). Per germline, CDR1 MNHEY and CDR2 SVGAGI. The CDR3 spans 14 residues. The V end was cut by 8 bases, the J end by 7 bases, with 15 bases between.

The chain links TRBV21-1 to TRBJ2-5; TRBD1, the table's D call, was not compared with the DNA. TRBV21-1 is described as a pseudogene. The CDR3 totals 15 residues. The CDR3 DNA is TGTGCCAGCAGCAAAGCGCTTTCCGGGGAAGAGACCCAGTACTTC. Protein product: CASSKALSGEETQYF.

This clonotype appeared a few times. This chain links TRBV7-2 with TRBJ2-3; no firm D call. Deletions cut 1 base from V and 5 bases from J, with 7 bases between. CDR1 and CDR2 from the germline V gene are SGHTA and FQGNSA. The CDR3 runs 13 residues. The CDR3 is CASSLVIGDTQYF. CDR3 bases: TGTGCCAGCAGCTTAGTTATAGGAGATACGCAGTATTTT.